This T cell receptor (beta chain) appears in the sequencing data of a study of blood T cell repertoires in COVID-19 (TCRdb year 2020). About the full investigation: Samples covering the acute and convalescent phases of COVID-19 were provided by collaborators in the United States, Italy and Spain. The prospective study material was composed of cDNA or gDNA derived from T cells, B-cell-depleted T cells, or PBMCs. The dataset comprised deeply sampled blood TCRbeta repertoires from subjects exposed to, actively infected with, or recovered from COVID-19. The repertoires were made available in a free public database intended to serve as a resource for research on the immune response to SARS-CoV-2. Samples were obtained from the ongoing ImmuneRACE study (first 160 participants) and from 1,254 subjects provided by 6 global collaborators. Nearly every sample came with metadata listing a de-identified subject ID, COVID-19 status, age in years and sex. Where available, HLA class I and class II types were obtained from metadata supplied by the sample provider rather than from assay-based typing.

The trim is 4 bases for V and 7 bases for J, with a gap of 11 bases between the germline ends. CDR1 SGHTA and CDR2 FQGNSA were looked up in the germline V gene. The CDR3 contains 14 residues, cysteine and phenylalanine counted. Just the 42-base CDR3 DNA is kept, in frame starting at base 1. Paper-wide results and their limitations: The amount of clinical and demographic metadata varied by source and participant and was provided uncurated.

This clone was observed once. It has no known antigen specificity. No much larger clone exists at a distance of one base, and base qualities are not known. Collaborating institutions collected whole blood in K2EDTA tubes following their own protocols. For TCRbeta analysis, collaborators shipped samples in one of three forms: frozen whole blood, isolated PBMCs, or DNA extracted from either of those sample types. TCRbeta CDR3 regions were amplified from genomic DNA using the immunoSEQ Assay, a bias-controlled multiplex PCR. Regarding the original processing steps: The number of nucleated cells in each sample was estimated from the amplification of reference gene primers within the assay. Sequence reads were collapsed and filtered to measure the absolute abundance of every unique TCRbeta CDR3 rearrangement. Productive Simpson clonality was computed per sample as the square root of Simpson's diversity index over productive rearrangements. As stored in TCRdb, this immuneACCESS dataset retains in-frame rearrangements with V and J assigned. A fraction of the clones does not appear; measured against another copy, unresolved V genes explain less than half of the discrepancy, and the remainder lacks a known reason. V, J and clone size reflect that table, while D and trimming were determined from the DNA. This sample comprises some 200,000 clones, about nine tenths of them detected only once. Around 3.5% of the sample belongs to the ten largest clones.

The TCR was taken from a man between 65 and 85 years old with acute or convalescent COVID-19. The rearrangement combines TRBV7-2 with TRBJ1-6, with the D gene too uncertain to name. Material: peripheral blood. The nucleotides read TGTGCCAGCAGCTCCTTCCGAGAGAATTCACCCCTCCACTTT. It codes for CASSSFRENSPLHF.